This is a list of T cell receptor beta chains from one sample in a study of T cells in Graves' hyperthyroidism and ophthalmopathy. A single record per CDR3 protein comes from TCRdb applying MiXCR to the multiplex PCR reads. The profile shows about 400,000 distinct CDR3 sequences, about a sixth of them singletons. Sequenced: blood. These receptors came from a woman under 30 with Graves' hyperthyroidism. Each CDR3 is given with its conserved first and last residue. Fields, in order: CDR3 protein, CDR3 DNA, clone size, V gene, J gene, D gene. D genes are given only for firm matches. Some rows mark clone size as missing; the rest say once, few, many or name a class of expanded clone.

CASTPALRGVGADTQYF	TGTGCCAGCACCCCAGCCCTGCGGGGAGTGGGCGCAGATACGCAGTATTTT	-	TRBV25-1	TRBJ2-3	-
CASKETANTEAFF	TGCGCCAGCAAAGAAACAGCGAACACTGAAGCTTTCTTT	few	TRBV10-2	TRBJ1-1	-
CASSVSGGAGNEQFF	TGTGCCAGCAGCGTTAGCGGGGGGGCCGGTAATGAGCAGTTCTTC	few	TRBV9	TRBJ2-1	TRBD2
CASSSAGTQGRPNEKLFF	TGTGCCAGCTCATCCGCCGGGACCCAGGGCCGTCCTAATGAAAAACTGTTTTTT	-	TRBV18	TRBJ1-4	-
CASSPDANSGNTIYF	TGTGCCAGCAGTCCGGACGCAAACTCTGGAAACACCATATATTTT	many	TRBV28	TRBJ1-3	-
CATSEEGQRSLVTNEKLFF	TGTGCCACCAGTGAGGAGGGACAGCGGTCTTTAGTAACTAATGAAAAACTGTTTTTT	few	TRBV24-1	TRBJ1-4	TRBD1
CASSLGSRGIYEQYF	TGTGCCAGCAGCTTAGGGAGCAGGGGGATATACGAGCAGTACTTC	many	TRBV7-6	TRBJ2-7	TRBD1
CSASDNHEQYF	TGCAGTGCTTCGGACAACCACGAGCAGTACTTC	many	TRBV20-1	TRBJ2-7	-
CSVAPAASTDTQYF	TGCAGCGTTGCCCCCGCGGCTAGCACAGATACGCAGTATTTT	many	TRBV29-1	TRBJ2-3	-
CASRTTWDEQFF	TGTGCCAGCAGGACAACATGGGATGAGCAGTTCTTC	many	TRBV6-1	TRBJ2-1	-
CASSPEPPGLAGFDEQFF	TGTGCCAGCTCACCAGAGCCACCGGGACTAGCGGGGTTCGATGAGCAGTTCTTC	-	TRBV18	TRBJ2-1	TRBD2
CASSQVAGGRIGEQFF	TGCGCCAGCAGCCAGGTAGCGGGGGGGCGTATTGGAGAGCAGTTCTTC	many	TRBV4-1	TRBJ2-1	TRBD2
CASSLPLVYRGYTF	TGTGCCAGCAGCCTCCCTCTGGTGTACCGGGGCTACACCTTC	many	TRBV28	TRBJ1-2	-
CSAASRQGAHYGYTF	TGCAGTGCTGCCTCTCGACAGGGGGCACACTATGGCTACACCTTC	many	TRBV20-1	TRBJ1-2	TRBD1
CASSLRDFSSYNEQFF	TGTGCCAGCAGCTTGCGGGACTTCAGCTCCTACAATGAGCAGTTCTTC	many	TRBV11-2	TRBJ2-1	-
CASRRRQGRIAGLSSYEQYF	TGTGCCAGCAGGCGGAGACAGGGGCGAATAGCGGGACTTAGCTCCTACGAGCAGTACTTC	-	TRBV28	TRBJ2-7	-
CASSLEALAIQYF	TGTGCCAGCAGCTTGGAGGCCCTCGCCATCCAGTACTTC	many	TRBV5-8	TRBJ2-5	-
CASSYIAGGPGDTQYF	TGTGCCAGCAGTTACATAGCGGGAGGGCCGGGAGATACGCAGTATTTT	many	TRBV6-1	TRBJ2-3	TRBD2
CASSQVISEGNYEQYF	TGCGCCAGCAGCCAAGTCATTTCGGAGGGTAACTACGAGCAGTACTTC	many	TRBV4-1	TRBJ2-7	-
CSARDFGAGFSYEQYF	TGCAGTGCTAGAGATTTTGGGGCAGGATTCTCCTACGAGCAGTACTTC	many	TRBV20-1	TRBJ2-7	-
CASSLGRRGDTDTQYF	TGTGCCAGCAGCTTAGGCCGGCGGGGGGACACAGATACGCAGTATTTT	many	TRBV13	TRBJ2-3	TRBD2
CASSLEGAGELFF	TGTGCCAGCAGCTTGGAAGGCGCCGGGGAGCTGTTTTTT	many	TRBV5-8	TRBJ2-2	-
CASSRGGGGSTDTQYF	TGTGCCAGCAGCAGAGGGGGAGGCGGGAGCACAGATACGCAGTATTTT	few	TRBV9	TRBJ2-3	-
CASSSGGDSYEQYF	TGTGCCAGCAGCTCCGGGGGAGACTCCTACGAGCAGTACTTC	few	TRBV7-9	TRBJ2-7	-
CSTTGTGLGRSEQYF	TGCAGCACCACAGGGACGGGTTTGGGGAGAAGCGAGCAGTACTTC	many	TRBV29-1	TRBJ2-7	-
CASLKDRWYNEQFF	TGTGCCAGCCTCAAGGACAGGTGGTACAATGAGCAGTTCTTC	-	TRBV2	TRBJ2-1	TRBD1
CASSNRGGYEVHEQFF	TGTGCCAGCAGTAACCGGGGGGGGTATGAGGTGCATGAGCAGTTCTTC	-	TRBV28	TRBJ2-1	TRBD2
CASSSTQGAYGYTF	TGTGCCAGCAGCTCCACACAGGGGGCGTACGGCTACACCTTC	-	TRBV5-6	TRBJ1-2	TRBD1
CASSLQSRDRDGWIGNTIYF	TGTGCCAGCAGCCTCCAGTCCCGGGACAGGGATGGGTGGATAGGAAACACCATATATTTT	-	TRBV5-6	TRBJ1-3	TRBD1
CASSGRGEQPQHF	TGTGCCAGCAGTGGCAGGGGGGAACAGCCCCAGCATTTT	many	TRBV6-1	TRBJ1-5	TRBD1
CASSEYGFGFLDTRFSEQYF	TGTGCCAGCAGTGAATACGGGTTCGGCTTTTTGGACACCCGTTTTAGCGAGCAGTACTTC	many	TRBV6-1	TRBJ2-7	-
CASSTGTGVFRETQYF	TGTGCCAGCAGCACAGGGACAGGGGTCTTTAGGGAGACCCAGTACTTC	many	TRBV27	TRBJ2-5	TRBD1
CASSPLTGVRAEAFF	TGTGCCAGCAGCCCTCTGACCGGGGTTAGGGCTGAAGCTTTCTTT	-	TRBV11-2	TRBJ1-1	-
CASSSMDRTALANYGYTF	TGTGCCAGCAGCTCCATGGACAGGACTGCCTTAGCTAACTATGGCTACACCTTC	-	TRBV6-1	TRBJ1-2	TRBD1
CASSETGFQETQYF	TGTGCCAGCAGTGAGACAGGATTTCAAGAGACCCAGTACTTC	many	TRBV2	TRBJ2-5	-
CASSLSTNYNEQFF	TGTGCCAGCAGTTTATCCACCAATTACAATGAGCAGTTCTTC	many	TRBV12-3/TRBV12-4	TRBJ2-1	-
CASRPGGEANVLTF	TGCGCCAGCAGACCAGGGGGGGAGGCCAACGTCCTGACTTTC	few	TRBV5-1	TRBJ2-6	-
CSARDGGTLRSYNEQFF	TGCAGTGCTAGAGATGGCGGGACTCTCCGATCCTACAATGAGCAGTTCTTC	many	TRBV20-1	TRBJ2-1	-
CASSILAGNTIYF	TGTGCCAGCAGCATCCTCGCTGGAAACACCATATATTTT	-	TRBV12-3/TRBV12-4	TRBJ1-3	-
CASRTGTNSNQPQHF	TGTGCCAGCAGAACCGGGACAAACAGCAATCAGCCCCAGCATTTT	many	TRBV12-3/TRBV12-4	TRBJ1-5	-
CASSNSWVGETQYF	TGTGCCAGTAGCAATTCCTGGGTTGGGGAGACCCAGTACTTC	few	TRBV19	TRBJ2-5	-
CASSPHPILGEQYF	TGTGCCAGTAGTCCGCACCCTATACTAGGGGAGCAGTACTTC	-	TRBV19	TRBJ2-7	-
CAWSVGGVLAKNIQYF	TGTGCCTGGAGTGTAGGGGGGGTCTTAGCCAAAAACATTCAGTACTTC	-	TRBV30	TRBJ2-4	-
CASSLGNRGVRETQYF	TGCGCCAGCAGCTTGGGGAACAGGGGCGTGAGGGAGACCCAGTACTTC	few	TRBV5-1	TRBJ2-5	TRBD1
CASSFDGRLTYEQYF	TGTGCCAGCAGCTTCGACGGGAGGCTGACTTACGAGCAGTACTTC	many	TRBV11-2	TRBJ2-7	TRBD2
CASSWSGVIILTNTGELFF	TGTGCCAGCAGCTGGAGTGGAGTGATAATTCTTACGAACACCGGGGAGCTGTTTTTT	many	TRBV5-6	TRBJ2-2	-
CASSDLGWGPRANEQFF	TGTGCCAGCAGTGACCTCGGTTGGGGGCCTCGCGCCAATGAGCAGTTCTTC	many	TRBV28	TRBJ2-1	-
CASSTAVGSMYEQYF	TGTGCCAGCAGTACCGCGGTAGGGAGCATGTACGAGCAGTACTTC	-	TRBV12-3/TRBV12-4	TRBJ2-7	-
CASSLAGGPGGNTIYF	TGCGCCAGCAGCCTCGCTGGGGGTCCAGGTGGAAACACCATATATTTT	-	TRBV5-1	TRBJ1-3	-
CASSLNRGYQPQHF	TGTGCCAGCAGTTTAAATCGGGGCTATCAGCCCCAGCATTTT	few	TRBV12-3/TRBV12-4	TRBJ1-5	-
CASSPLAGGSTGTQYF	TGTGCCAGTAGTCCCCTGGCGGGGGGAAGCACAGGTACGCAGTATTTT	-	TRBV19	TRBJ2-3	TRBD2
CASIWGARVGGELFF	TGTGCCAGCATATGGGGGGCGCGTGTTGGCGGGGAGCTGTTTTTT	many	TRBV6-1	TRBJ2-2	-
CASSVDSNYGYTF	TGTGCCAGCAGTGTAGACAGTAACTATGGCTACACCTTC	many	TRBV9	TRBJ1-2	-
CASTQRRDRGGYEQYF	TGTGCCAGCACTCAACGTAGAGACAGGGGAGGGTACGAGCAGTACTTC	many	TRBV7-8	TRBJ2-7	-